Included here is one T cell receptor beta chain sequence, with context. Sequenced by immunoSEQ multiplex PCR; TCRdb stores in-frame clones only, minus some. Seen here are 200,000 to 250,000 clones, approximately 90% observed once, and the top ten hold 1.9%. These data are taken from a study of blood T cell repertoires in COVID-19. Recovery meant two consecutive negative NP/OP PCR tests, professional clearance, or resolved symptoms. Trimming pared 5 bases from V and 2 bases from J, leaving 5 bases between. Germline V gives CDR1 SNHLY, CDR2 FYNNEI. The CDR3 is 12 residues long. The chain is built from TRBV2 and TRBJ2-3; no definite D call. Material for sequencing was PBMCs or T cells enriched from blood (not recorded which). The clonotype comes from a woman aged 18-35 years who had recovered from COVID-19. CDR3 protein: CASSSNTDTQYF. The CDR3 region has the DNA TGTGCCAGCAGTTCTAACACAGATACGCAGTATTTT. Based on the CDR3 plus reference TRBV2 and TRBJ2-3, the full variable domain is EPEVTQTPSHQVTQMGQEVILRCVPISNHLYFYWYRQILGQKVEFLVSFYNNEISEKSEIFDDQFSVERPDGSNFTLKIRSTKLEDSAMYFCASSSNTDTQYFGPGTRLTVL.